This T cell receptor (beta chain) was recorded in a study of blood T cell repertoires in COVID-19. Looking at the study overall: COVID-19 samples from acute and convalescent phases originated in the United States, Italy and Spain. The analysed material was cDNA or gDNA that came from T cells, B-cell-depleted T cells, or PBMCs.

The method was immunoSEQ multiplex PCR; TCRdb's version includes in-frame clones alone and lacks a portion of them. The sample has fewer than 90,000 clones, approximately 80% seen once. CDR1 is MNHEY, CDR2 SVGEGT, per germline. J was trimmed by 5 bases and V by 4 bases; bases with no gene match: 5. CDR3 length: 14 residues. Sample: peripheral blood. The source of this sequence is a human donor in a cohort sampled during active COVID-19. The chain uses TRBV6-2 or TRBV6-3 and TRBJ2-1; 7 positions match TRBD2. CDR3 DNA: TGTGCCAGCAGTTCCCCGGGAGGCCACAATGAGCAGTTCTTC. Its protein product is CASSSPGGHNEQFF.